This T cell receptor (beta chain) was recorded in a study of shared clonotypes between healthy human individuals. About the study: There were three CD4 naive, three CD4 memory, two CD8 naive and one CD8 memory plates per donor.

This table comes from immunoSEQ multiplex PCR, and its TCRdb copy is limited to in-frame clones, with some not included. The sample holds roughly 2 million clones; more than 90% are singletons and the top ten take approximately 0.13%. Study observations and caveats: Only blood samples were collected, and tissue repertoires likely differ. Estimated clonotype richness was generally higher in naive than memory subsets.

The CDR3 is made up of 15 amino acids. CDR1 and CDR2 (germline): SGHDT, YYEEEE. V was shortened by 1 base and J by 2 bases, with 7 bases between the two germline ends. This clone occurred once. The antigen is undetermined. The chain uses TRBV5-6 and TRBJ2-6, with D unresolved. The sequencing input was naive CD4+ T cells sorted from blood. The subset denotes: CD45RA+ positively selected. The receptor was derived from a man between 18 and 29 years old in good health. The CDR3 region has the DNA TGTGCCAGCAGCTTGATGATTGCTGGGGCCAACGTCCTGACTTTC. Translation: CASSLMIAGANVLTF.